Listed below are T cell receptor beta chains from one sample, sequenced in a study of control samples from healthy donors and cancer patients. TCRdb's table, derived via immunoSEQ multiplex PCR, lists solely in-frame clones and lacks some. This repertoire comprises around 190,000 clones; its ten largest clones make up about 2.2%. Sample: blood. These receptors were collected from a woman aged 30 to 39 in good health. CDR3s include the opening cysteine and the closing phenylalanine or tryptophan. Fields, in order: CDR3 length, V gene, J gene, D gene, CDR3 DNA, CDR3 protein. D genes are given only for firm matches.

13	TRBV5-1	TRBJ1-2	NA	TGCGCCAGCAGCTTGGATAGGGGTCCCGGCTACACCTTC	CASSLDRGPGYTF
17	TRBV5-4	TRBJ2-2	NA	TGTGCCAGCAGCCCAGACTTCGTGGGGGTGAACACCGGGGAGCTGTTTTTT	CASSPDFVGVNTGELFF
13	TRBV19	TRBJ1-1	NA	TGTGCCAGTACGGACCAGATGAACACTGAAGCTTTCTTT	CASTDQMNTEAFF
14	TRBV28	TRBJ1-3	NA	TGTGCCAGCATTCCCTCTTCCTCTGGAAACACCATATATTTT	CASIPSSSGNTIYF
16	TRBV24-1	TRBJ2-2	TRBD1	TGTGCCACCAGTGTAGCCGGGACAGGGAACACCGGGGAGCTGTTTTTT	CATSVAGTGNTGELFF
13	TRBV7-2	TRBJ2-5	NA	TGTGCCAGCAGCTTTCAGGGCCGGGAGACCCAGTACTTC	CASSFQGRETQYF
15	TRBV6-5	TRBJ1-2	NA	TGTGCCAGCAGACCAACCCGAGACAGGAGCTATGGCTACACCTTC	CASRPTRDRSYGYTF
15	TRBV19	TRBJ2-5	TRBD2	TGTGCCAGTAGCCTCGGCGGGGGGGTACAAGAGACCCAGTACTTC	CASSLGGGVQETQYF
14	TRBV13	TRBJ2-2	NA	TGTGCCAGCAGCCTGGGCGTGGATACCGGGGAGCTGTTTTTT	CASSLGVDTGELFF
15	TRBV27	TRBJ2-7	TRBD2	TGTGCCAGCAGTTTATCAGGACTAGCTACCCACGAGCAGTACTTC	CASSLSGLATHEQYF
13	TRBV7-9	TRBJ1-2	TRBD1	TGTGCCAGCAGCTCCGGGACAGGGGTGGGCTACACCTTC	CASSSGTGVGYTF
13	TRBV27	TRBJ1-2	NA	TGTGCCAGCAGTTTTCACTTAATGGGTGGCTACACCTTC	CASSFHLMGGYTF
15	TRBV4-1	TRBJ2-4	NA	TGCGCCAGCAGCCCGGGAGCATTAGCCAAAAACATTCAGTACTTC	CASSPGALAKNIQYF
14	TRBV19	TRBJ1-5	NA	TGTGCCAGTAGTAGGACGGACGCCTTTGGGCCCCAGCATTTT	CASSRTDAFGPQHF
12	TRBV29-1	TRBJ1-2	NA	TGCAGCGTTGAAACAGGGCGGGGTGGCTACACCTTC	CSVETGRGGYTF
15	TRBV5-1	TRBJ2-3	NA	TGCGCCAGCAGCTTGAGGGCGGGCGGGTCAGATACGCAGTATTTT	CASSLRAGGSDTQYF
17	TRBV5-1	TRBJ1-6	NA	TGCGCCAGCAGCATAGAGGGGATCAGCTCCTATAATTCACCCCTCCACTTT	CASSIEGISSYNSPLHF
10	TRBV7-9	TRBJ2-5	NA	TGTGCCAGCGAGGGTGAAACCCAGTACTTC	CASEGETQYF
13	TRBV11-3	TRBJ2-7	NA	TGTGCCAGCAGGAGGAACAGCTCCTACGAGCAGTACTTC	CASRRNSSYEQYF
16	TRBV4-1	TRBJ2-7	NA	TGCGCCAGCAGCTCCGTGCGGGGCCCCTCTATCTACGAGCAGTACTTC	CASSSVRGPSIYEQYF
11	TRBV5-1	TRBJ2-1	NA	TGCGCCAGCAGCTTGGGGAATGAGCAGTTCTTC	CASSLGNEQFF